These 15 T cell receptor beta chains came from one sample sequenced in a study of control samples from healthy donors and cancer patients. The data were produced by immunoSEQ multiplex PCR, yet TCRdb's version contains in-frame clones alone and is incomplete. Of 100,000 to 150,000 clones listed, around 87% are singletons. Sequenced input: blood. These receptors were collected from a middle-aged man in good health.

The gene calls are TRBV18 and TRBJ2-7; the D is unclear. In germline, CDR1 is KGHSH, CDR2 LQKENI. V shed 0 bases and J shed 2 bases, with 8 bases lying between them. The CDR3 sequence is 14 residues long. CDR3 coding DNA: TGTGCCAGCTCACCACCAAGGAACCCCTACGAGCAGTACTTC. This sequence encodes CASSPPRNPYEQYF.

The chain is built from TRBV6-2 or TRBV6-3 and TRBJ1-1; 7 nucleotides line up with TRBD1. Losses at the gene ends were 2 bases for V and 1 base for J; bases not matched to a gene: 4. CDR1 and CDR2 from the germline V gene are MNHEY and SVGEGT. The CDR3 covers 15 residues. The CDR3 region has the DNA TGTGCCAGCAGTTACCCCGGACAGGCGAACACTGAAGCTTTCTTT. It is translated as CASSYPGQANTEAFF.

The chain is built from TRBV29-1 and TRBJ1-2; 9 nucleotides line up with TRBD1. The CDR3 runs 14 residues. CDR1 is SQVTM, CDR2 ANQGSEA, per germline. V was pared by 0 bases and J by 5 bases, with 4 bases of the junction left unmatched. In DNA, the CDR3 is TGCAGCGTTGAAGAGGGGACAGGGTCATATGGCTACACCTTC. Its translation is CSVEEGTGSYGYTF.

The J gene is TRBJ2-3, the V gene TRBV24-1; D tentatively reads TRBD1 or TRBD2 (6 bases each). The germline CDR1 and CDR2 sequences are KGHDR and SFDVKD. CDR3 length: 16 amino acids. V was trimmed by 1 base and J by 0 bases, leaving 10 bases between them. The CDR3 coding sequence is TGTGCCACCAGTGATTTCGGGGGCCTTAGCACAGATACGCAGTATTTT. Translation: CATSDFGGLSTDTQYF.

The chain is built from TRBV5-1 and TRBJ2-7; 10 bases match TRBD2. CDR1 is SGHRS and CDR2 is YFSETQ in the germline V gene. The CDR3 is made up of 14 amino acids. Losses at the gene ends were 2 bases for V and 2 bases for J; bases not matched to a gene: 1. The CDR3 nucleotides are TGCGCCAGCAGCTTCACTAGCGGGGCCTACGAGCAGTACTTC. Its protein product is CASSFTSGAYEQYF.

J is TRBJ2-7 and V is TRBV3-1 (or the pseudogene TRBV3-2), with TRBD1 as a possible D gene (6 bases). Germline-derived CDR1 and CDR2 are LGHDT and YNNKEL (reference sequence). Trimming pared 8 bases from V and 6 bases from J, leaving 20 bases between. The CDR3 loop spans 14 amino acids. The CDR3 region has the DNA TGTGCCAGCGGGGTCTCACAGGGACGGGGCGAGCAGTACTTC. This translates into CASGVSQGRGEQYF.

In its sample, this clone was seen once. The chain links TRBV29-1 to TRBJ2-7; 10 nucleotides agree with TRBD1. The germline gives CDR1 SQVTM, CDR2 ANQGSEA. The V segment lost 4 bases and the J segment 2 bases; nucleotides outside the gene matches: 2. The CDR3 sequence is 13 residues long. The CDR3 sequence is CSVGDRGAYEQYF. As DNA, the CDR3 is TGCAGCGTTGGGGACAGGGGAGCCTACGAGCAGTACTTC.

This clone appeared once. V and J are TRBV9 and TRBJ1-5; D might be TRBD1 (5 bases). Trimming took 6 bases from V and 0 from J, leaving 16 bases between them. This CDR3 spans 16 amino acids. Germline lookup yields CDR1 SGDLS and CDR2 YYNGEE. The DNA of the CDR3 is TGTGCCAGCAAGGGGCCCCTTGGGTATAGCAATCAGCCCCAGCATTTT. This translates into CASKGPLGYSNQPQHF.

This chain uses TRBV12-5 with TRBJ2-3; D possibly matches TRBD1 or TRBD2 (6 bases each). Trimming left V 6 bases short and J 7 bases short, with 17 bases between. This CDR3 contains 14 residues. The V gene's germline CDR1 is LGHNT and CDR2 FRNRAP. This CDR3 is CASGMGGTVNTQYF. The CDR3 DNA sequence: TGTGCTAGTGGGATGGGGGGCACGGTGAATACGCAGTATTTT.

The chain links TRBV10-3 to TRBJ2-7; TRBD1 might be the D (6 bases). Trimming left V 5 bases short and J 0 bases short, with 11 bases between. Looked up from germline, CDR1 is ENHRY and CDR2 is SYGVKD. The CDR3 has 14 residues. Written as DNA, the CDR3 is TGTGCCATCAGTTCAGGGGTTGGCTCCTACGAGCAGTACTTC. It is translated as CAISSGVGSYEQYF.

The V and J genes are TRBV3-1 (or the pseudogene TRBV3-2) and TRBJ2-2; D unclear. Germline CDR1 reads LGHDT; CDR2 reads YNNKEL (reference sequence). The CDR3 runs to 13 residues. The V and J ends lost 4 bases and 8 bases respectively, with 11 bases between them. The CDR3 region is CASSLNGGGELFF. The CDR3, as DNA: TGTGCCAGCAGCCTAAACGGTGGGGGGGAGCTGTTTTTT.

This rearrangement joins TRBV11-2 to TRBJ1-2, with D uncertain. The CDR3 sequence is 13 residues long. Germline CDR1 SGHAT, CDR2 FQNNGV. V was cut by 1 base and J by 5 bases, with 8 bases left in between. DNA of the CDR3: TGTGCCAGCAGCTTAGGACGGCCATATGGCTACACCTTC. Its protein product is CASSLGRPYGYTF.

The chain joins TRBV24-1 to TRBJ2-3; either TRBD1 or TRBD2 may fit D (5 bases each). This CDR3 is 12 amino acids long. The germline V gene encodes CDR1 KGHDR and CDR2 SFDVKD. V gave up 9 bases and J gave up 0 bases, with 6 bases separating them. CDR3 DNA sequence: TGTGCCACCTGGGACAGCACAGATACGCAGTATTTT. Translation gives CATWDSTDTQYF.

The genes are TRBV4-1 and TRBJ1-5; no clear D. Trimming removed 0 bases from V and 6 bases from J, with 9 bases in between. The germline V gene encodes CDR1 MGHRA and CDR2 YSYEKL. There are 14 residues in the CDR3. The CDR3 DNA reads as TGCGCCAGCAGCCAAGATAGGGAAGGTCAGCCCCAGCATTTT. It is translated as CASSQDREGQPQHF.

Here the CDR3 DNA reads TGTGCCAGCACTTATACTATGGCCCCTTCGGGGGCCCCCTACAATGAGCAGTTCTTC. Encoded protein: CASTYTMAPSGAPYNEQFF. This sequence joins TRBV6-2 or TRBV6-3 and TRBJ2-1; D is perhaps TRBD1 or TRBD2 (6 bases each). The CDR3 consists of 19 residues. V lost 7 bases and J lost 2, with 27 bases in between. CDR1 is MNHEY, CDR2 SVGEGT, per germline.